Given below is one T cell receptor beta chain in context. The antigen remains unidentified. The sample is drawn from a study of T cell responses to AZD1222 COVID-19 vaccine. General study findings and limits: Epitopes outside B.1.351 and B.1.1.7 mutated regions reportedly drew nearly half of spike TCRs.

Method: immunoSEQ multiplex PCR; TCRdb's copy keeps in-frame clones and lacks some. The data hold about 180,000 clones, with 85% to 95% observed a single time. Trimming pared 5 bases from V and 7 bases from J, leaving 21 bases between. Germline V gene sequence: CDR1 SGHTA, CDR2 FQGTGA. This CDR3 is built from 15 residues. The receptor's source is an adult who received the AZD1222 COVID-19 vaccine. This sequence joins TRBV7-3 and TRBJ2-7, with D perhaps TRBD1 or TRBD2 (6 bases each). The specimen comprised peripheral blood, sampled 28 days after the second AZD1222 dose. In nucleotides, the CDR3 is TGTGCCAGCAGCCCCCCGGGCAGGGGACTTGCGGAGCAGTACTTC. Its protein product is CASSPPGRGLAEQYF. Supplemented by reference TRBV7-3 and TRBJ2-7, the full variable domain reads GAGVSQTPSNKVTEKGKYVELRCDPISGHTALYWYRQSLGQGPEFLIYFQGTGAADDSGLPNDRFFAVRPEGSVSTLKIQRTERGDSAVYLCASSPPGRGLAEQYFGPGTRLTVT.